The present T cell receptor (beta chain) was sequenced within a study of cytomegalovirus exposure and HLA in healthy donors. Study-wide results and caveats: Several V segments, TRBV6-2 and TRBV6-3 among them, could not be told apart and were dropped. Follow-up analysis later connected one missense variant in DCLRE1C with trimming of TCR beta V- and J-genes. Apparent HLA restriction characterized most CMV-associated TCR beta chains in a later analysis.

Germline V gene lookup returns CDR1 KGHSH and CDR2 LQKENI. V dropped 8 bases and J dropped 5 bases, with 33 bases sitting between them. This CDR3 is 19 amino acids long. Vbeta (60) and Jbeta (13) primers were used in the PCR. Profiled with immunoSEQ multiplex PCR; TCRdb holds only in-frame clones, not every one. The table lists about 98,000 clones, 70% to 80% of them singletons. About this clone: Its antigen remains unknown.

The receptor was derived from a man younger than 35 in good health and CMV-seropositive. Source material: PBMCs. The genes are TRBV18 and TRBJ1-2, with unresolved D. The chain's CDR3 is CASTNILGTFGSEFYGYTF. In nucleotides, the CDR3 is TGTGCCAGCACCAACATTTTGGGCACTTTTGGGTCGGAATTTTATGGCTACACCTTC.